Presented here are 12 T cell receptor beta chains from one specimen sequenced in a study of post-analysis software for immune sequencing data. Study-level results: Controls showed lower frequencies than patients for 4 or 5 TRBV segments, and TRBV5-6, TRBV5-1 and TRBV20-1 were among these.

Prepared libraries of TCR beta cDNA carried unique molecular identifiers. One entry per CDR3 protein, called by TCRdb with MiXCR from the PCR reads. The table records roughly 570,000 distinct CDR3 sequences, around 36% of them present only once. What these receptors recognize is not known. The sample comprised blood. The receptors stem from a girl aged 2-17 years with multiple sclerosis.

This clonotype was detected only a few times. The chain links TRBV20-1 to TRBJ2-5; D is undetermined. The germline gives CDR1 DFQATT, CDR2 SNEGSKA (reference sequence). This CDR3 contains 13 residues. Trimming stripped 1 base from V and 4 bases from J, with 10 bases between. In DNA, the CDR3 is TGCAGTGCTAGAGCTACTGCTTTAGAGACCCAGTACTTC. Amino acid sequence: CSARATALETQYF.

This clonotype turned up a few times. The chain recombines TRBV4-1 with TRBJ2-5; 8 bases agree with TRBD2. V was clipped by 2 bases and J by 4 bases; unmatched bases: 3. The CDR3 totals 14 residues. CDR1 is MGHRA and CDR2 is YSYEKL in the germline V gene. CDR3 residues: CASSQSGLVETQYF. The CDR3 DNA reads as TGCGCCAGCAGCCAATCGGGACTAGTAGAGACCCAGTACTTC.

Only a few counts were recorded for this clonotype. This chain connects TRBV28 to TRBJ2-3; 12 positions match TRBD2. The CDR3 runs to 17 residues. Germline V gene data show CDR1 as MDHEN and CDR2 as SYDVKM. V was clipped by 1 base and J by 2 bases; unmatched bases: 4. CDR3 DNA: TGTGCCAGCAGTTTATTCGGACTAGCGGGGCACACAGATACGCAGTATTTT. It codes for CASSLFGLAGHTDTQYF.

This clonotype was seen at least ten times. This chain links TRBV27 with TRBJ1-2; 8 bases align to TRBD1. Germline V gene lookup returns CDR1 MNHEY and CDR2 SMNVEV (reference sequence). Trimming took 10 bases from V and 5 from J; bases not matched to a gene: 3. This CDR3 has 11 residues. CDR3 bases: TGTGCCACCTGGACAGGGTATGGCTACACCTTC. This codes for CATWTGYGYTF.

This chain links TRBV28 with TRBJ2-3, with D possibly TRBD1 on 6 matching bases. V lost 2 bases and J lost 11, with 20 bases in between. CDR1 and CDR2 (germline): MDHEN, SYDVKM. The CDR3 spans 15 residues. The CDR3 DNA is TGTGCCAGCAGTTTAAGGGGCAGGGGTGCCCCAAGGCAGTATTTT. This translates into CASSLRGRGAPRQYF.

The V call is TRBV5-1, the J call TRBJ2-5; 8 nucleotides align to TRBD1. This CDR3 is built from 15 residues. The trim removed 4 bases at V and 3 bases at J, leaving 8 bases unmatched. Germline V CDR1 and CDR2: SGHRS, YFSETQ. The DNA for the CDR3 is TGCGCCAGCAGCCCGGGACAGGTTCGTGAAGAGACCCAGTACTTC. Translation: CASSPGQVREETQYF.

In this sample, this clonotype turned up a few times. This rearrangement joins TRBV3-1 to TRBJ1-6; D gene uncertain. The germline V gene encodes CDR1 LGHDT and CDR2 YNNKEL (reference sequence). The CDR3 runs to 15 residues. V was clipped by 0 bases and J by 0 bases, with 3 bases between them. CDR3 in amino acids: CASSQDNSYNSPLHF. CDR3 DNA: TGTGCCAGCAGCCAAGATAACTCCTATAATTCACCCCTCCACTTT.

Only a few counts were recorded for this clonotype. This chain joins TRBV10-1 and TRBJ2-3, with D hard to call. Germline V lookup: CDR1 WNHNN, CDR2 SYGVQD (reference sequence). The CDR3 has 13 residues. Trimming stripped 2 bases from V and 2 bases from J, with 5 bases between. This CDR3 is CASSERTTDTQYF. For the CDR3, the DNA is TGCGCCAGCAGTGAGCGAACCACAGATACGCAGTATTTT.

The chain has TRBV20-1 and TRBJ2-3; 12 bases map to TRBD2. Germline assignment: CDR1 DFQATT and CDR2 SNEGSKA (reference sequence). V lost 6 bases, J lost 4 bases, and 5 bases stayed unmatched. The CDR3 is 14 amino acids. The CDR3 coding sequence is TGCAGTGCCGTGGCTAGCGGGAGGGCAGATACGCAGTATTTT. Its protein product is CSAVASGRADTQYF.

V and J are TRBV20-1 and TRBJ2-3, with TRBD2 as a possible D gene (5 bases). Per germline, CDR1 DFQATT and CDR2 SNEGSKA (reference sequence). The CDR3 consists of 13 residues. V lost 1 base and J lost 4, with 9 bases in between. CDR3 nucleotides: TGCAGTGCTAGAGCTGGACTTTCAGATACGCAGTATTTT. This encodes CSARAGLSDTQYF.

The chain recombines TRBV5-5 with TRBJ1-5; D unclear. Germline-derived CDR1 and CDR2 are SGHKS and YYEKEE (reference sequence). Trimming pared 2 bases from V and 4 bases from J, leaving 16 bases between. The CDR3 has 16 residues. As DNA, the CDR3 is TGTGCCAGCAGCTTAGGCTTGGGCAATGCTAATCAGCCCCAGCATTTT. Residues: CASSLGLGNANQPQHF.

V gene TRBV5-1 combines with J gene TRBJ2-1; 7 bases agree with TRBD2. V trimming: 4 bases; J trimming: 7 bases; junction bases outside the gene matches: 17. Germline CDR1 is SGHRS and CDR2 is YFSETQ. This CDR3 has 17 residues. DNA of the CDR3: TGCGCCAGCAGCAGACCCGGGACTATGGGTGGGGGTAATGAGCAGTTCTTC. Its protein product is CASSRPGTMGGGNEQFF. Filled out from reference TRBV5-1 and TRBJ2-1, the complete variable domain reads KAGVTQTPRYLIKTRGQQVTLSCSPISGHRSVSWYQQTPGQGLQFLFEYFSETQRNKGNFPGRFSGRQFSNSRSEMNVSTLELGDSALYLCASSRPGTMGGGNEQFFGPGTRLTVL.